The entry that follows covers one T cell receptor beta chain sequence. Antigen: not known. Germline CDR1 reads MNHNY; CDR2 reads SVGAGI (reference sequence). The CDR3 runs 13 residues. J was trimmed by 6 bases and V by 7 bases; bases with no gene match: 8. A multiplex PCR was run with 60 Vbeta primers and 13 Jbeta primers. The protocol was immunoSEQ multiplex PCR, while the TCRdb copy is restricted to in-frame clones and leaves out a portion. This sample carries roughly 150,000 clones, 65% to 90% of them seen once, and the ten largest clones take approximately 2.2%. The source of the sample is a study of cytomegalovirus exposure and HLA in healthy donors. Study observations and caveats: Excluded were some V segments that proved indistinguishable, including TRBV6-2 and TRBV6-3.

The V and J genes are TRBV6-6 and TRBJ1-2; 7 nucleotides line up with TRBD1. The source of this sequence is a male donor in good health and CMV-seronegative. Input material: PBMCs. The CDR3: CASTHRGFDGYTF. CDR3 nucleotides: TGTGCCAGCACACACAGGGGCTTTGATGGCTACACCTTC.